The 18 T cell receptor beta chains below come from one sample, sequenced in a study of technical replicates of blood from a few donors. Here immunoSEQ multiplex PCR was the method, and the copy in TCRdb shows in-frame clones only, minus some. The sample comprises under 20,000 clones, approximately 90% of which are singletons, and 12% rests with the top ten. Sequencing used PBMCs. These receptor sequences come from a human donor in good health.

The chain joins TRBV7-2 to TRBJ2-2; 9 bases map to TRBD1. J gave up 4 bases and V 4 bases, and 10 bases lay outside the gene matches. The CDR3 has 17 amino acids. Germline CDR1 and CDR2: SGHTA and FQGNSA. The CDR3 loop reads CASSSNRDRVTTGELFF. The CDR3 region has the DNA TGTGCCAGCAGCTCCAACCGGGACAGGGTTACCACCGGGGAGCTGTTTTTT.

The CDR3 is CATSGGQGASQPQHF. CDR3 DNA: TGTGCCACCAGCGGGGGACAGGGGGCGAGTCAGCCCCAGCATTTT. The V gene is TRBV19, the J gene TRBJ1-5; 12 nucleotides match TRBD1. Trimming cost V 10 bases and J 6 bases; bases outside gene matches: 10. CDR3 length equals 15 residues. Germline assignment: CDR1 LNHDA and CDR2 SQIVND (reference sequence).

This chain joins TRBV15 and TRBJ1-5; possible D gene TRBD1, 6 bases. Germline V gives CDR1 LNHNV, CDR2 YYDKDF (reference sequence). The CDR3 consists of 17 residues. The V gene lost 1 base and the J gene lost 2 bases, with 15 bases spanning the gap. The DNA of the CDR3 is TGTGCCACCAGCAGAGTGCCGGGACAAGTGGGCAATCAGCCCCAGCATTTT. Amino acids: CATSRVPGQVGNQPQHF.

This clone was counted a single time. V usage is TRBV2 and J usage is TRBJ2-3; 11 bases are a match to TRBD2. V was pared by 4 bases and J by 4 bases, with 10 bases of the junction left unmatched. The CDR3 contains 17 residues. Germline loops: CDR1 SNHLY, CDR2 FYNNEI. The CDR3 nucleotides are TGTGCCAGCAGTGCACGACTAGCGGGACCCCTTGCAGATACGCAGTATTTT. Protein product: CASSARLAGPLADTQYF. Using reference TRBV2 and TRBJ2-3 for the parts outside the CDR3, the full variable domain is EPEVTQTPSHQVTQMGQEVILRCVPISNHLYFYWYRQILGQKVEFLVSFYNNEISEKSEIFDDQFSVERPDGSNFTLKIRSTKLEDSAMYFCASSARLAGPLADTQYFGPGTRLTVL.

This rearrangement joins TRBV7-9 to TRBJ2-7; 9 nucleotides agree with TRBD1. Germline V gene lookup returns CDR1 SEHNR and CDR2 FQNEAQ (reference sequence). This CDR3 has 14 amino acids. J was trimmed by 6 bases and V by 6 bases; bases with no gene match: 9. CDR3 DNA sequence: TGTGCCAGCAGTTTGGGACAGGGATTTGCCGAGCAGTACTTC. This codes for CASSLGQGFAEQYF. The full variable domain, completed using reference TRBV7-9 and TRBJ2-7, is DTGVSQNPRHKITKRGQNVTFRCDPISEHNRLYWYRQTLGQGPEFLTYFQNEAQLEKSRLLSDRFSAERPKGSFSTLEIQRTEQGDSAMYLCASSLGQGFAEQYFGPGTRLTVT.

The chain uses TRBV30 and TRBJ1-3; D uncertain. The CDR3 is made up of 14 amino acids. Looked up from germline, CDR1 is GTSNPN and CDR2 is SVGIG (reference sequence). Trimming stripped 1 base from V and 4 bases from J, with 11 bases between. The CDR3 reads CAWSGGNGGNTIYF. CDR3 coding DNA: TGTGCCTGGAGTGGAGGAAACGGGGGAAACACCATATATTTT.

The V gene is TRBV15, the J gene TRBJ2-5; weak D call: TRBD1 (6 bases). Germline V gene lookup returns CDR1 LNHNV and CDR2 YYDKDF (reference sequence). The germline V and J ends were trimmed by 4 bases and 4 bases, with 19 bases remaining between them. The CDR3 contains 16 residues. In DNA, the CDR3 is TGTGCCACCAGCAAGGTTACGACAGGCGGGCGAGAGACCCAGTACTTC. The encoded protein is CATSKVTTGGRETQYF. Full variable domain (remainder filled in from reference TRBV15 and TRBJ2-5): DAMVIQNPRYQVTQFGKPVTLSCSQTLNHNVMYWYQQKSSQAPKLLFHYYDKDFNNEADTPDNFQSRRPNTSFCFLDIRSPGLGDTAMYLCATSKVTTGGRETQYFGPGTRLLVL.

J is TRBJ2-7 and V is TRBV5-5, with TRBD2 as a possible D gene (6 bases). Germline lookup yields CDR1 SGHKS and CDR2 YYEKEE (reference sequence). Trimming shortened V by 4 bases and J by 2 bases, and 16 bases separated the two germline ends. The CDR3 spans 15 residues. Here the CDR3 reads CASSAIADIAYEQYF. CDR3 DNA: TGTGCCAGCAGCGCCATAGCGGATATAGCCTACGAGCAGTACTTC.

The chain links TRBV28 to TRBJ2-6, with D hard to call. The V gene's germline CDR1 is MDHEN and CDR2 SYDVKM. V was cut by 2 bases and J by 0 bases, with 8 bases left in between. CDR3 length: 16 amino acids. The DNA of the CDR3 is TGTGCCAGCAGTTTACCCACGAGCTCTGGGGCCAACGTCCTGACTTTC. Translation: CASSLPTSSGANVLTF.

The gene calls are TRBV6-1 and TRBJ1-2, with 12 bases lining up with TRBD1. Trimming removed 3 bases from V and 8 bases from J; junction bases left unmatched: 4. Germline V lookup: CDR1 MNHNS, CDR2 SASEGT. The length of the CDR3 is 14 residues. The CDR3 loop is CASSEGQGAGGYTF. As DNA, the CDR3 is TGTGCCAGCAGTGAGGGACAGGGGGCTGGGGGCTACACCTTC.

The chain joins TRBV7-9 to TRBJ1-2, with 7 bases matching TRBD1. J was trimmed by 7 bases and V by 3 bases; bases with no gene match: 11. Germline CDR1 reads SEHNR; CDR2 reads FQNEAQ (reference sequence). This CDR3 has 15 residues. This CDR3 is CASSFWTGSSLGYTF. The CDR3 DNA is TGTGCCAGCAGCTTTTGGACAGGATCGTCTCTTGGCTACACCTTC.

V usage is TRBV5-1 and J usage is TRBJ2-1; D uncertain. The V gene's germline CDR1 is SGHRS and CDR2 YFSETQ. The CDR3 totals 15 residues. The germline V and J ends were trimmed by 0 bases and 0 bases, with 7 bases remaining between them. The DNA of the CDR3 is TGCGCCAGCAGCTTGGGTATAGACTCCTACAATGAGCAGTTCTTC. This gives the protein CASSLGIDSYNEQFF. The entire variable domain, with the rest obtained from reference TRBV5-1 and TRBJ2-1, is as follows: KAGVTQTPRYLIKTRGQQVTLSCSPISGHRSVSWYQQTPGQGLQFLFEYFSETQRNKGNFPGRFSGRQFSNSRSEMNVSTLELGDSALYLCASSLGIDSYNEQFFGPGTRLTVL.

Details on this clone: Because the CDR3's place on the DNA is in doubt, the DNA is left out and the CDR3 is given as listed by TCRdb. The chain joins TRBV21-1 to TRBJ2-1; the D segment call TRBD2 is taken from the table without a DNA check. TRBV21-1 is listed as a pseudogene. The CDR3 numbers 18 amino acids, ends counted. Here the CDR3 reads CAWGRVAGGIQRSDEQFF.

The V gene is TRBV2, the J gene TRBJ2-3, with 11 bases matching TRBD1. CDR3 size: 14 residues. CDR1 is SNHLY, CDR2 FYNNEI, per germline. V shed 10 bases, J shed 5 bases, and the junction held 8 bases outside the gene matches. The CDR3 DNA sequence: TGTGCCAACCCACGGGACAGGGGGTTAGATACGCAGTATTTT. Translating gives CANPRDRGLDTQYF.

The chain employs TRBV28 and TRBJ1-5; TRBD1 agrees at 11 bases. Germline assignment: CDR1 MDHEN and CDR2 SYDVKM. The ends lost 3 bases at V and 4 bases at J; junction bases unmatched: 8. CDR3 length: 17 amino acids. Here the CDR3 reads CASSLFWTGGFNQPQHF. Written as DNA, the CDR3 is TGTGCCAGCAGTTTGTTCTGGACAGGGGGCTTTAATCAGCCCCAGCATTTT.

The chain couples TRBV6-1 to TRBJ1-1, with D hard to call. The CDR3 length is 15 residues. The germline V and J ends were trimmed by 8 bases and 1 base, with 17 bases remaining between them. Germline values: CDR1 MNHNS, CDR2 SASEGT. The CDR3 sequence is CASESYPPQNTEAFF. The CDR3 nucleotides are TGTGCCAGCGAGAGTTACCCTCCTCAGAACACTGAAGCTTTCTTT.

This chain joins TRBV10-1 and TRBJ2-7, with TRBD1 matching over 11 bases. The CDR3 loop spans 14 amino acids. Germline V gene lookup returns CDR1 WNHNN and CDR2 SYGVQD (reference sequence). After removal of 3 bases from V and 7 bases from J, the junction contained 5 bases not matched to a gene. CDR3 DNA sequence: TGCGCCAGCAGTGAAGGACAGGGGGCCGGGGAGCAGTACTTC. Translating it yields CASSEGQGAGEQYF.

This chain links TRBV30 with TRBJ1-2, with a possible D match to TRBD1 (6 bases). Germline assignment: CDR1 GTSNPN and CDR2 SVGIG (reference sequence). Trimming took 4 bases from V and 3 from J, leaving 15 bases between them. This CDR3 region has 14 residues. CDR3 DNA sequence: TGTGCCTGGACGGGACAACTCAGCGACTATGGCTACACCTTC. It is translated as CAWTGQLSDYGYTF.